The following is a T cell receptor beta chain sequence with its context. This entry belongs to a study of blood T cell repertoires in COVID-19. Overall study context: The study drew acute and convalescent COVID-19 samples from the United States, Italy and Spain. Sources were T cells, B-cell-depleted T cells, or PBMCs; the material itself was cDNA or gDNA.

As originally analysed: Amplification with reference gene primers provided the estimates of nucleated cell counts. Sequencing used immunoSEQ multiplex PCR; TCRdb keeps in-frame clones, though not all of them. Clone size and the V and J calls come from that table; the DNA yielded D and trimming. The sample yields approximately 220,000 clones, around nine tenths seen once. V shed 6 bases, J shed 0 bases, and the junction held 4 bases outside the gene matches. CDR3 length: 15 residues. Germline V gives CDR1 LGHNT, CDR2 FRNRAP. The sequenced sample was peripheral blood. The gene calls are TRBV12-5 and TRBJ2-1; 8 bases fit TRBD2. The receptor was isolated from a man in his fifties or sixties who had recovered from COVID-19. The CDR3 region has the DNA TGTGCTAGTGGGTTAGCGGGAAGCTCCTACAATGAGCAGTTCTTC. Amino acids: CASGLAGSSYNEQFF.